This paragraph covers one T cell receptor (beta chain) sequence. The record originates from a study of blood T cells in healthy people across ages. A second PCR of 7 to 11 cycles used a sample-barcoded 5' primer and a J-beta primer mix. Each cDNA was tagged by a template-switch adaptor containing 12 random nucleotides. TCRdb independently ran MiXCR on the 5' RACE reads; one entry per CDR3 protein. The repertoire holds 730,000 or so distinct CDR3 sequences, with approximately 43% as singletons. The clonotype comes from a woman aged 60-70 years in good health. The specimen was blood.

The CDR3 loop reads CASSKTRDSPYEQYF. The DNA for the CDR3 is TGTGCCAGCAGCAAAACGAGGGACAGCCCCTACGAGCAGTACTTC. The chain combines TRBV7-9 with TRBJ2-7; TRBD1 matches 7 bases. Germline CDR1 and CDR2: SEHNR and FQNEAQ (reference sequence). This CDR3 spans 15 amino acids. J gave up 2 bases and V 5 bases, and 9 bases lay outside the gene matches. Full variable domain (rest looked up from reference TRBV7-9 and TRBJ2-7): DTGVSQNPRHKITKRGQNVTFRCDPISEHNRLYWYRQTLGQGPEFLTYFQNEAQLEKSRLLSDRFSAERPKGSFSTLEIQRTEQGDSAMYLCASSKTRDSPYEQYFGPGTRLTVT.